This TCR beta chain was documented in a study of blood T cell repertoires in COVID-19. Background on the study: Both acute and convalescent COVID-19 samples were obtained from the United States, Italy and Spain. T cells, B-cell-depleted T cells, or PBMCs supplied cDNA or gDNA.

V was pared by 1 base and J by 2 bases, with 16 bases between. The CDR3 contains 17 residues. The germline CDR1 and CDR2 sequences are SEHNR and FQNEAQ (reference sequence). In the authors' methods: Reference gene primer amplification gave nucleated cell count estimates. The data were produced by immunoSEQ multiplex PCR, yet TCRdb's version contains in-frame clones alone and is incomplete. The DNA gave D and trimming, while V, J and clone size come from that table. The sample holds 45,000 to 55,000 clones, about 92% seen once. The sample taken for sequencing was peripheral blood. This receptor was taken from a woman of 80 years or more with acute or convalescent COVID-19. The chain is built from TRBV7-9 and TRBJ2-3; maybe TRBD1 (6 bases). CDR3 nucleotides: TGTGCCAGCAGCTTAGGGTGGGGGCCCTTTTACACAGATACGCAGTATTTT. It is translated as CASSLGWGPFYTDTQYF.